This TCR beta chain was recorded in a study of monozygotic twins with inflammatory bowel disease. General study findings and limits: A single strong clonotype or signal linked to IBD was not supported.

The CDR3 has 14 residues. CDR1 DFQATT and CDR2 SNEGSKA come from the germline V gene (reference sequence). With regard to this clonotype: Its antigen remains unknown.

Reanalyzing the 5' RACE reads, TCRdb keeps one entry per CDR3 protein, without DNA. This table lists around 97,000 distinct CDR3 sequences. This sequence originates from a human donor with ulcerative colitis or Crohn's disease, or a healthy co-twin of an affected twin (not recorded which). The sample taken for sequencing was blood. The V and J genes are TRBV20-1 and TRBJ2-7; TCRdb reports TRBD1, a call that lacks DNA to check it against. CDR3 loop: CSARDHNRGYEQYF.